This T cell receptor (beta chain) stems from a study of blood T cells in healthy people across ages. The study, taken as a whole, reports: Changes seen in expanded clonotypes were possibly confounded by donor CMV status left unknown. Diversity of TCR beta per million T cells declined in a roughly linear way with age.

Healthy Caucasian individuals from Russia aged about 6 to 95 served as donors. The V segment lost 0 bases and the J segment 5 bases; nucleotides outside the gene matches: 10. There are 17 residues in the CDR3. CDR1 is SGHTA and CDR2 is FQGNSA in the germline V gene. Regarding this clonotype: Antigen specificity is unknown.

With a J-beta primer mix and a sample-barcoded 5' primer, a second PCR ran about 6 to 11 cycles. TCRdb redid the calling of the 5' RACE reads with MiXCR, one entry per CDR3 protein. The sample holds approximately 690,000 distinct CDR3 sequences, about 54% seen once. The chain employs TRBV7-2 and TRBJ1-2; the match to TRBD1 covers 9 bases. This sequence was found in a man aged 55 to 70 in good health. What was sequenced was blood. CDR3 residues: CASSLARGQGRIYGYTF. The CDR3 nucleotides are TGTGCCAGCAGCTTAGCGCGGGGACAGGGAAGGATATATGGCTACACCTTC.